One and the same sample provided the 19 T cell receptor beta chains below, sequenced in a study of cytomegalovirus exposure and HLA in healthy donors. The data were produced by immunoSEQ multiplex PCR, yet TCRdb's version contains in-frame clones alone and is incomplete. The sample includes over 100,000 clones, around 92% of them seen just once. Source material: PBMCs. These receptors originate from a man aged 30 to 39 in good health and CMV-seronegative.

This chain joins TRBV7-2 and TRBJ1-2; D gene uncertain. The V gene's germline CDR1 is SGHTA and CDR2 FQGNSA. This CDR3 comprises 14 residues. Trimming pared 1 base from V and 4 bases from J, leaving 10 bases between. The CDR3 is CASSLDLGTYGYTF. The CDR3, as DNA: TGTGCCAGCAGCTTAGACCTAGGAACCTATGGCTACACCTTC. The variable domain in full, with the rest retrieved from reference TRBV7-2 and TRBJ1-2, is GAGVSQSPSNKVTEKGKDVELRCDPISGHTALYWYRQSLGQGLEFLIYFQGNSAPDKSGLPSDRFSAERTGGSVSTLTIQRTQQEDSAVYLCASSLDLGTYGYTFGSGTRLTVV.

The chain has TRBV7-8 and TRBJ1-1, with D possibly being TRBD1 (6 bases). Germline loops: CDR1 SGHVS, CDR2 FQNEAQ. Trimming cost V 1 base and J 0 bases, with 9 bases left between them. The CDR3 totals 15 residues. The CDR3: CASSLDTGLNTEAFF. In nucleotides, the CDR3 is TGTGCCAGCAGCTTAGATACAGGGTTGAACACTGAAGCTTTCTTT.

CDR3 amino acids: CASSSPILAGGSSYNEQFF. The CDR3 nucleotides read TGTGCCAGCAGCTCCCCTATACTAGCGGGGGGTAGCTCCTACAATGAGCAGTTCTTC. The J gene is TRBJ2-1, the V gene TRBV7-8, with 12 bases aligning to TRBD2. From germline, CDR1 is SGHVS and CDR2 FQNEAQ. The J segment lost 0 bases and the V segment lost 4 bases, leaving 10 bases of the junction unmatched. CDR3 length: 19 residues.

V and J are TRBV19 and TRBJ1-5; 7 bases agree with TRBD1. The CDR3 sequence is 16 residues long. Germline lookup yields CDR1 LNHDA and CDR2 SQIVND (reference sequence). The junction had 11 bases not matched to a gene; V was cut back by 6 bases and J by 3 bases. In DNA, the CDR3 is TGTGCCAGTAGATCCGAGGGGACAGTGAACAATCAGCCCCAGCATTTT. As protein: CASRSEGTVNNQPQHF.

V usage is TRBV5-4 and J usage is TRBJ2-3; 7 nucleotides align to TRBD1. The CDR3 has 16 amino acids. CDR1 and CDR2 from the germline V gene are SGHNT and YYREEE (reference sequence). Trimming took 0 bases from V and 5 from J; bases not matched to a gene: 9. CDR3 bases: TGTGCCAGCAGCTTGGGGTTTACAGGGGCGGGAGATACGCAGTATTTT. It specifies CASSLGFTGAGDTQYF.

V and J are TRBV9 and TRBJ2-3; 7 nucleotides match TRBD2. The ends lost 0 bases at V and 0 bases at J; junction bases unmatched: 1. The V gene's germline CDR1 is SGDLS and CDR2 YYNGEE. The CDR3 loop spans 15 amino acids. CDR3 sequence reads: CASSVGGGSTDTQYF. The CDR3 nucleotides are TGTGCCAGCAGCGTAGGCGGGGGTAGCACAGATACGCAGTATTTT.

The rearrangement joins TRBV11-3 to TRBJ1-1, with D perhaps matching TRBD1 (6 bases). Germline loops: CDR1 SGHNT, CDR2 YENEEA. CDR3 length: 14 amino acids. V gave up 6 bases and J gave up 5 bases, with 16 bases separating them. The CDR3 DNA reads TGTGCCAGCAGTTGGGGGGGCGTTCGGACTGAAGCTTTCTTT. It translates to CASSWGGVRTEAFF.

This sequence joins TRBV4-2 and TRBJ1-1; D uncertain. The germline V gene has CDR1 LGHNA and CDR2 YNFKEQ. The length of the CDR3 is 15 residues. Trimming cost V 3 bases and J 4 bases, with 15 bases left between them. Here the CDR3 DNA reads TGTGCCAGCAGCCAGGAAGCGAGCGCTGGCACTGAAGCTTTCTTT. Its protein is CASSQEASAGTEAFF.

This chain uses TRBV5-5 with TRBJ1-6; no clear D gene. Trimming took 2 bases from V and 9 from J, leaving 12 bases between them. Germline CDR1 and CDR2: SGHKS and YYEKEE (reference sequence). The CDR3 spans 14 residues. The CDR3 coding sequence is TGTGCCAGCAGCTTTCCTCCCAGAGGTTCACCCCTCCACTTT. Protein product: CASSFPPRGSPLHF.

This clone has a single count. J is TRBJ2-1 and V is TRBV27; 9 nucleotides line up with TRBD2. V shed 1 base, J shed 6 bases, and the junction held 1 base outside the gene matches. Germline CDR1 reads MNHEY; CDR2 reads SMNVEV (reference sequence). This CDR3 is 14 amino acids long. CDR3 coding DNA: TGTGCCAGCAGTTTATGGCGGGGGGGCAATGAGCAGTTCTTC. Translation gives CASSLWRGGNEQFF.

CDR3 coding DNA: TGTGCCAGCAGTGAAAGAGTGACAGGGAGAAATGAGCAGTTCTTC. It encodes CASSERVTGRNEQFF. V and J are TRBV6-1 and TRBJ2-1; 7 positions agree with TRBD1. V lost 2 bases and J lost 7; bases outside the gene matches: 8. Looked up from germline, CDR1 is MNHNS and CDR2 is SASEGT. The CDR3 consists of 15 residues.

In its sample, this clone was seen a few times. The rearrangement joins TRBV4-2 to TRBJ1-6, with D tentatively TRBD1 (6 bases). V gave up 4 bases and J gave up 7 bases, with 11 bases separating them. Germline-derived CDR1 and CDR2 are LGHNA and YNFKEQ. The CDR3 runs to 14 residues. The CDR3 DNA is TGTGCCAGCAGCCCTGGACAGCCGAATTCACCCCTCCACTTT. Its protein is CASSPGQPNSPLHF.

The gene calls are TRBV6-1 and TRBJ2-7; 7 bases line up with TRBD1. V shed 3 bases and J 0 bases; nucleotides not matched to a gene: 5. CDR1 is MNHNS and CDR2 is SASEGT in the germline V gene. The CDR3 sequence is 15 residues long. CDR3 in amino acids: CASSEDRPYSYEQYF. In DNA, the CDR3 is TGTGCCAGCAGTGAGGACAGGCCCTACTCCTACGAGCAGTACTTC.

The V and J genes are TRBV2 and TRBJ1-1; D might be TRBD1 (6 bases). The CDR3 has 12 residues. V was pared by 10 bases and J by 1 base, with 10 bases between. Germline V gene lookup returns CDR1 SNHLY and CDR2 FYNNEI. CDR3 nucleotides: TGTGCCACAGGGGTCCAGAACACTGAAGCTTTCTTT. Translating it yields CATGVQNTEAFF.

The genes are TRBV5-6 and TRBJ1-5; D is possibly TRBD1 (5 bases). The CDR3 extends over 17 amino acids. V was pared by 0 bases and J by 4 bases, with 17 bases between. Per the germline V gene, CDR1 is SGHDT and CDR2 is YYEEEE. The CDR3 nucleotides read TGTGCCAGCAGCTTGGGCCTGACAGCGACCCTTAATCAGCCCCAGCATTTT. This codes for CASSLGLTATLNQPQHF. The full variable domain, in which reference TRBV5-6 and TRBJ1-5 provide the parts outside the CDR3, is DAGVTQSPTHLIKTRGQQVTLRCSPKSGHDTVSWYQQALGQGPQFIFQYYEEEERQRGNFPDRFSGHQFPNYSSELNVNALLLGDSALYLCASSLGLTATLNQPQHFGDGTRLSIL.

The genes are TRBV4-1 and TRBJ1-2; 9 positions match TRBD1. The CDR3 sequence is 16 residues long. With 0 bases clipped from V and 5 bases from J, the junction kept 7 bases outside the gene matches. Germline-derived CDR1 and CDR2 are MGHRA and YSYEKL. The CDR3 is CASSQDKGQGFYGYTF. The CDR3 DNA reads TGCGCCAGCAGCCAAGATAAGGGACAGGGTTTTTATGGCTACACCTTC.

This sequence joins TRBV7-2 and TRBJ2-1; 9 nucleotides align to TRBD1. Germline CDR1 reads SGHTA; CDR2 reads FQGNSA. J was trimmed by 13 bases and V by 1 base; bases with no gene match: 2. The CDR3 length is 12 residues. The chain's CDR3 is CASSLGDREQFF. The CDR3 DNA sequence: TGTGCCAGCAGCTTAGGGGACAGGGAACAGTTCTTC.

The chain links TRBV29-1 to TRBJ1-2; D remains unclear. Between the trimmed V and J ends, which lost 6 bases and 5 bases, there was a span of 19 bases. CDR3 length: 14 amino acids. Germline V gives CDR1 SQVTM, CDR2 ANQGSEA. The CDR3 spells CSVLRGDGRYGYTF. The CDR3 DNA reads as TGCAGCGTCCTCCGCGGGGATGGGAGGTATGGCTACACCTTC.

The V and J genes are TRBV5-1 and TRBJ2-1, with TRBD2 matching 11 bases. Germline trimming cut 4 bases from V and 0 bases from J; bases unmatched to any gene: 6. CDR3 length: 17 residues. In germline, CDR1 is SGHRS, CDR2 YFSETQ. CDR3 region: CASSRGLAANSYNEQFF. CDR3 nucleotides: TGCGCCAGCAGCCGGGGACTAGCGGCAAACTCCTACAATGAGCAGTTCTTC. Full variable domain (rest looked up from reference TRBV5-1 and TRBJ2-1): KAGVTQTPRYLIKTRGQQVTLSCSPISGHRSVSWYQQTPGQGLQFLFEYFSETQRNKGNFPGRFSGRQFSNSRSEMNVSTLELGDSALYLCASSRGLAANSYNEQFFGPGTRLTVL.